The 22 T cell receptor beta chains below come from one sample, sequenced in a study of blood T cells in healthy people across ages. With a J-beta primer mix and a sample-barcoded 5' primer, a second PCR ran about 6 to 11 cycles. MiXCR, applied by TCRdb to the 5' RACE reads, yields one record per CDR3 protein. The sample holds approximately 1,700,000 distinct CDR3 sequences; approximately 40% are singletons and the top ten take roughly 24%. Sample: blood. The receptors derive from a human donor in good health.

In its sample, this clonotype was seen a few times. The V and J genes are TRBV12-3 or TRBV12-4 and TRBJ2-7, with a weak D call TRBD2 (6 bases). Deletions cut 4 bases from V and 7 bases from J, with 11 bases between. CDR3 length: 12 amino acids. CDR3 nucleotide sequence: TGTGCCAGCAGTTCGGGGGTCAGAGAGCAGTACTTC. This codes for CASSSGVREQYF.

A few counts support this clonotype. This chain connects TRBV20-1 to TRBJ2-5, with 9 bases identical to TRBD2. The CDR3 loop spans 14 amino acids. CDR1 and CDR2 (germline): DFQATT, SNEGSKA (reference sequence). J gave up 3 bases and V 6 bases, and 8 bases lay outside the gene matches. The CDR3 loop is CSALSAGGKETQYF. In DNA, the CDR3 is TGCAGTGCCTTGTCGGCGGGAGGGAAAGAGACCCAGTACTTC.

V usage is TRBV18 and J usage is TRBJ2-4, with 7 bases aligning to TRBD1. The CDR3 covers 16 residues. V lost 4 bases, J lost 13 bases, and 19 bases stayed unmatched. The germline V gene has CDR1 KGHSH and CDR2 LQKENI. CDR3 sequence: CASSLISRGSVEEQYF. CDR3 sequence (DNA): TGTGCCAGCTCACTGATCAGCAGGGGGAGTGTGGAGGAGCAGTACTTC.

The chain carries TRBV28 and TRBJ2-7, with TRBD2 identical over 7 bases. After removal of 5 bases from V and 2 bases from J, the junction contained 3 bases not matched to a gene. Per germline, CDR1 MDHEN and CDR2 SYDVKM. The CDR3 runs to 13 residues. In DNA form, the CDR3 reads TGTGCCAGCAGTCGGGGGGAAGCCTACGAGCAGTACTTC. Translation: CASSRGEAYEQYF.

Only a few counts were recorded for this clonotype. The rearrangement uses TRBV30 and TRBJ1-5; 8 nucleotides match TRBD1. V lost 4 bases, J lost 2 bases, and 1 base stayed unmatched. Per the germline V gene, CDR1 is GTSNPN and CDR2 is SVGIG (reference sequence). This CDR3 contains 13 residues. This CDR3 is CAWTGGGNQPQHF. The DNA for the CDR3 is TGTGCCTGGACAGGGGGCGGCAATCAGCCCCAGCATTTT. Variable domain in full (rest from reference TRBV30 and TRBJ1-5): SQTIHQWPATLVQPVGSPLSLECTVEGTSNPNLYWYRQAAGRGLQLLFYSVGIGQISSEVPQNLSASRPQDRQFILSSKKLLLSDSGFYLCAWTGGGNQPQHFGDGTRLSIL.

The chain joins TRBV13 to TRBJ1-4, with 9 bases matching TRBD1. The V and J ends lost 4 bases and 1 base, in that order; junction bases with no gene match: 4. From germline, CDR1 is PRHDT and CDR2 FYEKMQ (reference sequence). This CDR3 comprises 16 residues. Here the CDR3 reads CASSYRGHETNEKLFF. In DNA form, the CDR3 reads TGTGCCAGCAGCTACAGGGGGCACGAAACTAATGAAAAACTGTTTTTT.

This clonotype was observed a few times. This sequence joins TRBV7-2 and TRBJ2-1, with D perhaps being TRBD1 or TRBD2 (6 bases each). The V gene's germline CDR1 is SGHTA and CDR2 FQGNSA. The CDR3 sequence is 15 residues long. V was clipped by 1 base and J by 7 bases, with 14 bases between them. The CDR3 DNA reads TGTGCCAGCAGCTTAGACTGGGGGGCGCAAAATGAGCAGTTCTTC. This codes for CASSLDWGAQNEQFF.

The chain carries TRBV7-2 and TRBJ2-1, with TRBD2 as a possible D gene (6 bases). Per the germline V gene, CDR1 is SGHTA and CDR2 is FQGNSA. V shed 0 bases and J shed 15 bases, with 15 bases lying between them. The CDR3 sequence is 13 residues long. The CDR3 loop reads CASSLARRVRTFF. The CDR3 region has the DNA TGTGCCAGCAGCTTAGCGCGGAGGGTGCGTACGTTCTTC.

The table lists this clonotype with a few counts. The chain joins TRBV7-2 to TRBJ2-2; TRBD2 aligns across 11 bases. Germline CDR1 and CDR2: SGHTA and FQGNSA. With V trimmed by 3 bases and J by 4 bases, 4 bases remained unmatched. The CDR3 covers 16 residues. The CDR3 region is CASSLTSGVSTGELFF. CDR3 nucleotide sequence: TGTGCCAGCAGCTTGACTAGCGGGGTGTCCACCGGGGAGCTGTTTTTT.

V and J are TRBV13 and TRBJ2-7; 8 bases are a match to TRBD2. Trimming cost V 4 bases and J 5 bases; bases outside gene matches: 10. The V gene's germline CDR1 is PRHDT and CDR2 FYEKMQ (reference sequence). The CDR3 sequence is 15 residues long. The CDR3 is CASSSSGGGRDEQYF. DNA of the CDR3: TGTGCCAGCAGCTCGTCGGGCGGGGGGAGGGACGAGCAGTACTTC. Variable domain in full (rest from reference TRBV13 and TRBJ2-7): AAGVIQSPRHLIKEKRETATLKCYPIPRHDTVYWYQQGPGQDPQFLISFYEKMQSDKGSIPDRFSAQQFSDYHSELNMSSLELGDSALYFCASSSSGGGRDEQYFGPGTRLTVT.

The rearrangement links TRBV20-1 to TRBJ2-5; 7 nucleotides align to TRBD1. The junction had 20 bases not matched to a gene; V was cut back by 6 bases and J by 4 bases. The germline V gene has CDR1 DFQATT and CDR2 SNEGSKA (reference sequence). The CDR3 extends over 17 amino acids. As DNA, the CDR3 is TGCAGTGCCACTCAAACACAAGGGACAGTTAAAGGAGAGACCCAGTACTTC. As protein: CSATQTQGTVKGETQYF.

This clonotype turned up a few times. This chain links TRBV20-1 with TRBJ2-1, with D possibly called TRBD1 or TRBD2 (6 bases each). Deletions cut 5 bases from V and 4 bases from J, with 9 bases between. Germline-derived CDR1 and CDR2 are DFQATT and SNEGSKA (reference sequence). CDR3 length: 12 amino acids. CDR3 sequence (DNA): TGCAGTGCTCCGGGGGCGTACAATGAGCAGTTCTTC. Amino acids: CSAPGAYNEQFF.

V usage is TRBV7-2 and J usage is TRBJ1-1; D ambiguous. V dropped 5 bases and J dropped 3 bases, with 13 bases sitting between them. Germline CDR1 reads SGHTA; CDR2 reads FQGNSA. The CDR3 is made up of 14 amino acids. CDR3 region: CASSTGPVDTEAFF. CDR3 DNA: TGTGCCAGCAGCACCGGGCCGGTAGACACTGAAGCTTTCTTT.

J is TRBJ2-7 and V is TRBV12-3 or TRBV12-4, with D possibly TRBD1 on 6 matching bases. CDR3 size: 18 residues. V gave up 4 bases and J gave up 0 bases, with 22 bases separating them. The CDR3 loop reads CASSSGREQGSPSYEQYF. The CDR3 DNA sequence: TGTGCCAGCAGTTCTGGTCGGGAACAGGGTTCTCCCTCCTACGAGCAGTACTTC.

This chain uses TRBV7-9 with TRBJ2-2; 7 bases map to TRBD1. Per the germline V gene, CDR1 is SEHNR and CDR2 is FQNEAQ (reference sequence). V was pared by 3 bases and J by 4 bases, with 11 bases of the junction left unmatched. The CDR3 consists of 17 residues. CDR3 nucleotides: TGTGCCAGCAGCTTCGGGACAGCCGTGGTGGGCACCGGGGAGCTGTTTTTT. Its translation is CASSFGTAVVGTGELFF. The entire variable domain, with the rest obtained from reference TRBV7-9 and TRBJ2-2, is as follows: DTGVSQNPRHKITKRGQNVTFRCDPISEHNRLYWYRQTLGQGPEFLTYFQNEAQLEKSRLLSDRFSAERPKGSFSTLEIQRTEQGDSAMYLCASSFGTAVVGTGELFFGEGSRLTVL.

V gene TRBV6-2 or TRBV6-3 combines with J gene TRBJ1-1; D remains ambiguous. The CDR3 loop spans 13 amino acids. CDR1 is MNHEY, CDR2 SVGEGT, per germline. Trimming took 2 bases from V and 4 from J, leaving 8 bases between them. The CDR3 loop reads CASSYPWVTEAFF. CDR3 nucleotide sequence: TGTGCCAGCAGTTACCCTTGGGTCACTGAAGCTTTCTTT.

This clonotype was observed at least ten times. V and J are TRBV3-1 and TRBJ2-2; the D gene could be TRBD1 or TRBD2 (5 bases each). V shed 2 bases and J shed 5 bases, with 21 bases lying between them. CDR3 length: 18 amino acids. The germline CDR1 and CDR2 sequences are LGHDT and YNNKEL (reference sequence). In DNA form, the CDR3 reads TGTGCCAGCAGCCAAAGGCTGGGCAGGGCTACGGGGACCGGGGAGCTGTTTTTT. Translated, it gives CASSQRLGRATGTGELFF.

The V call is TRBV20-1, the J call TRBJ2-7; the match to TRBD1 covers 10 bases. Unmatched junction bases numbered 12, after V lost 6 bases and J lost 7 bases. The germline CDR1 and CDR2 sequences are DFQATT and SNEGSKA (reference sequence). This CDR3 has 14 amino acids. CDR3 region: CSAKVGQGVREQYF. CDR3 bases: TGCAGTGCCAAAGTTGGACAGGGGGTGAGGGAGCAGTACTTC.

The chain combines TRBV5-6 with TRBJ2-1; D gene uncertain. Germline values: CDR1 SGHDT, CDR2 YYEEEE. This CDR3 is built from 15 residues. V was clipped by 0 bases and J by 9 bases, with 16 bases between them. The CDR3 sequence: CASSLVGEYYREQFF. CDR3 coding DNA: TGTGCCAGCAGCTTGGTTGGGGAATATTACCGTGAGCAGTTCTTC.

The chain combines TRBV30 with TRBJ2-7; D gene ambiguous. The germline V gene encodes CDR1 GTSNPN and CDR2 SVGIG (reference sequence). The CDR3 spans 13 residues. Trimming cost V 0 bases and J 1 base, with 7 bases left between them. Written as DNA, the CDR3 is TGTGCCTGGAGTGTAGACCAATCCTACGAGCAGTACTTC. It translates to CAWSVDQSYEQYF.

This chain joins TRBV4-3 and TRBJ1-4, with D unresolved. The CDR3 runs 14 residues. Germline V gene lookup returns CDR1 LGHNA and CDR2 YSLEER. V was cut by 0 bases and J by 7 bases, with 9 bases left in between. CDR3 sequence reads: CASSQETGSEKLFF. The CDR3 DNA follows: TGCGCCAGCAGCCAAGAAACCGGAAGTGAAAAACTGTTTTTT.

Here the CDR3 DNA reads TGCAGTGCTAGCCGGGACAGCAACCAAGAGACCCAGTACTTC. Protein: CSASRDSNQETQYF. The V call is TRBV20-1, the J call TRBJ2-5; 7 bases fit TRBD1. The germline V gene encodes CDR1 DFQATT and CDR2 SNEGSKA (reference sequence). There are 14 residues in the CDR3. V shed 3 bases, J shed 0 bases, and the junction held 4 bases outside the gene matches.